Listed below are T cell receptor beta chains from one sample, sequenced in a study of read filtering for tumor transcriptome and immune sequencing. TCRdb analysed the reads with MiXCR anew, one entry per CDR3 protein. The sample lists about 39,000 distinct CDR3 sequences; 13% to 15% were seen once. The sequencing input was a population of CD138-negative cells sorted from bone marrow. The receptors were sampled from a donor older than 35 with multiple myeloma. The CDR3 runs from the conserved cysteine through the conserved F or W. A D gene is named only where the DNA matches it firmly. Rows may omit the clone size; those that give it use once, few, many or a size class.

len: 15
d_gene: -
abundance: -
v_gene: TRBV18
CDR3aa: CASSPPGVDISKAFF

len: 12
d_gene: -
abundance: -
v_gene: TRBV2
CDR3aa: CASSSGFGEQYF

len: 15
d_gene: TRBD1
abundance: many
v_gene: TRBV11-2
CDR3aa: CASSLGGQGNQPQHF

len: 17
d_gene: -
abundance: -
v_gene: TRBV20-1
CDR3aa: CSARDELTYQAYNEQFF

len: 13
d_gene: -
abundance: many
v_gene: TRBV3-1
CDR3aa: CASSQDGGETQYF

len: 16
d_gene: TRBD1
abundance: many
v_gene: TRBV19
CDR3aa: CASSNPDRGPSYEQYF

len: 16
d_gene: -
abundance: many
v_gene: TRBV4-1
CDR3aa: CASSQDGRGPSYEQYF

len: 16
d_gene: -
abundance: many
v_gene: TRBV5-4
CDR3aa: CASSLAGGFPYNEQFF

len: 15
d_gene: TRBD2
abundance: many
v_gene: TRBV20-1
CDR3aa: CSASGTSGGAGELFF

len: 14
d_gene: -
abundance: many
v_gene: TRBV4-1
CDR3aa: CASSQDRAWTEAFF

len: 13
d_gene: -
abundance: many
v_gene: TRBV24-1
CDR3aa: CATITGSNYGYTF

len: 16
d_gene: -
abundance: many
v_gene: TRBV4-1
CDR3aa: CASSQRTGRSRDEQFF

len: 13
d_gene: -
abundance: many
v_gene: TRBV20-1
CDR3aa: CSARVEPGTTWFF

len: 18
d_gene: TRBD2
abundance: once
v_gene: TRBV7-9
CDR3aa: CASSIGLAVGVPADTQYF

len: 14
d_gene: -
abundance: few
v_gene: TRBV5-1
CDR3aa: CASSDTGITYEQYF

len: 12
d_gene: TRBD1
abundance: many
v_gene: TRBV20-1
CDR3aa: CSADTGDRKAFF

len: 16
d_gene: TRBD1
abundance: -
v_gene: TRBV7-8
CDR3aa: CASSPGTGPSGNTIYF

len: 13
d_gene: -
abundance: many
v_gene: TRBV10-3
CDR3aa: CAISVTGTYEQYF

len: 15
d_gene: -
abundance: many
v_gene: TRBV5-1
CDR3aa: CASSLGGARSAEAFF

len: 14
d_gene: TRBD2
abundance: -
v_gene: TRBV29-1
CDR3aa: CSAVLAGQYNEQFF

len: 10
d_gene: -
abundance: many
v_gene: TRBV20-1
CDR3aa: CSATEDTQYF

len: 15
d_gene: -
abundance: few
v_gene: TRBV6-5
CDR3aa: CASTLGTDSGNTIYF

len: 13
d_gene: -
abundance: many
v_gene: TRBV7-9
CDR3aa: CASSLVGGGELFF

len: 13
d_gene: -
abundance: -
v_gene: TRBV18
CDR3aa: CASSPITQDTQYF

len: 14
d_gene: -
abundance: many
v_gene: TRBV20-1
CDR3aa: CSARARYGADTQYF

len: 19
d_gene: TRBD2
abundance: many
v_gene: TRBV20-1
CDR3aa: CSARDWTSGGTSSYNEQFF

len: 13
d_gene: -
abundance: many
v_gene: TRBV2
CDR3aa: CASSPGYTGELFF

len: 14
d_gene: -
abundance: many
v_gene: TRBV7-9
CDR3aa: CASSPQPNTGELFF

len: 15
d_gene: TRBD2
abundance: medium-sized
v_gene: TRBV7-2
CDR3aa: CASSFSLLAGYEQFF

len: 15
d_gene: -
abundance: few
v_gene: TRBV7-3
CDR3aa: CASSVSEGTYNEQFF

len: 13
d_gene: -
abundance: -
v_gene: TRBV4-3
CDR3aa: CASSQGQGEWEYF